The present T cell receptor beta chain was sequenced within a study of cytomegalovirus exposure and HLA in healthy donors. The germline gives CDR1 MNHEY, CDR2 SMNVEV (reference sequence). The V gene end was trimmed by 3 bases and the J gene end by 4 bases; junction bases not matched to a gene: 11. The CDR3 has 18 residues. Some clones are missing from TCRdb's copy, which holds only in-frame ones; the method was immunoSEQ multiplex PCR. The sample has approximately 190,000 clones, around 80% seen once. Material for sequencing was PBMCs. This rearrangement joins TRBV27 to TRBJ2-1; 11 bases fit TRBD2. The clonotype originates from a woman in her 30s in good health and CMV-seropositive. The CDR3 DNA is TGTGCCAGCAGTTTTGGTTTGGTAGCGGGAGGGCTATACAATGAGCAGTTCTTC. This encodes CASSFGLVAGGLYNEQFF.